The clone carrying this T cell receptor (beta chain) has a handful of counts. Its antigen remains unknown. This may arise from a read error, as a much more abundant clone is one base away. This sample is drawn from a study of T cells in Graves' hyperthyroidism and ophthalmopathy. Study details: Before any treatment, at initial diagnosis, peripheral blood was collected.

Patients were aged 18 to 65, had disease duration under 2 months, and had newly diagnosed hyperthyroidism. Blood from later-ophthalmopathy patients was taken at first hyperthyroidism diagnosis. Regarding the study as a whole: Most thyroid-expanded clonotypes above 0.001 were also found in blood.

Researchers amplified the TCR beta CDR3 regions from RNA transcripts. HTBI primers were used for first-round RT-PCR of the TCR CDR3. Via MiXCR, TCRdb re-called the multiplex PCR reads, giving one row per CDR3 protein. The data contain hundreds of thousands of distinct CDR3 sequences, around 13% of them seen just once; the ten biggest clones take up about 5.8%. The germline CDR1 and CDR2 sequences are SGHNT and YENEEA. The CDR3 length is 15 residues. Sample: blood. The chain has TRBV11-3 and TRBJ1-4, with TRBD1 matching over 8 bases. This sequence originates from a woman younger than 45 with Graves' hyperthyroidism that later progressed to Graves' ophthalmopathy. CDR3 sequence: CASSSIGQGWEKLSF. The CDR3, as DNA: TGTGCCAGCAGCTCGATTGGACAGGGCTGGGAAAAACTGTCTTTT.